A selection of T cell receptor beta chains follows, all from one sample in a study of blood T cell repertoires in COVID-19. Generated by immunoSEQ multiplex PCR, the TCRdb table keeps only in-frame clones and is missing some. The sample lists about 49,000 clones, approximately 85% occurring once. Material for sequencing was peripheral blood. These receptors were obtained from a human donor in a cohort sampled during active COVID-19. CDR3s include the opening cysteine and the closing phenylalanine or tryptophan. The order of the fields is CDR3 length, J gene, V gene, clone size, D gene, CDR3 protein, CDR3 DNA. The D gene is left open where the match is weak. The size entry is marked missing in some rows and otherwise reads once, few, many or a size class.

13 TRBJ1-3 TRBV19 - TRBD1 CASSTGGRNTIYF TGTGCCAGTAGTACAGGGGGTAGGAACACCATATATTTT
16 TRBJ2-1 TRBV5-1 - - CASSLPSSRDYNEQFF TGCGCCAGCAGCCTACCCTCAAGCAGGGACTACAATGAGCAGTTCTTC
16 TRBJ2-2 TRBV7-2 - - CASSLEWRGPTGELFF TGTGCCAGCAGCTTAGAATGGAGGGGGCCAACCGGGGAGCTGTTTTTT
13 TRBJ1-1 TRBV29-1 - - CSVGRQANTEAFF TGCAGCGTTGGGAGACAGGCGAACACTGAAGCTTTCTTT
16 TRBJ2-4 TRBV5-1 - - CASSREDPGWGDIQYF TGCGCCAGCAGCAGAGAAGACCCAGGGTGGGGGGACATTCAGTACTTC
17 TRBJ2-7 TRBV2 - TRBD1 CASSGYPGQGFTYEQYF TGTGCCAGCAGTGGTTATCCGGGACAGGGGTTTACCTACGAGCAGTACTTC
15 TRBJ2-5 TRBV18 - TRBD2 CASSPTSGPQETQYF TGTGCCAGCTCCCCGACTAGCGGGCCGCAAGAGACCCAGTACTTC
16 TRBJ2-1 TRBV24-1 - TRBD2 CATSDFYSSGRDEQFF TGTGCCACCAGTGATTTTTACTCTAGCGGGAGGGATGAGCAGTTCTTC
13 TRBJ2-7 TRBV28 - TRBD1 CASRTGLKYEQYF TGTGCCAGCCGGACAGGGTTAAAGTACGAGCAGTACTTC
12 TRBJ1-2 TRBV9 - - CASSVDSYGYTF TGTGCCAGCAGCGTAGACAGCTATGGCTACACCTTC
14 TRBJ1-5 TRBV2 - - CASSVLRGNQPQHF TGTGCCAGCAGTGTACTCAGGGGTAATCAGCCCCAGCATTTT
14 TRBJ1-2 TRBV28 - - CASSFLGKSYGYTF TGTGCCAGCAGTTTTCTCGGGAAAAGCTATGGCTACACCTTC
18 TRBJ2-3 TRBV6-6 - TRBD2 CASSRLAGEYGGTDTQYF TGTGCCAGCAGCCGACTAGCGGGGGAATACGGGGGCACAGATACGCAGTATTTT
14 TRBJ1-5 TRBV6-5 - - CASTLGQNNQPQHF TGTGCCAGCACTCTAGGACAGAACAATCAGCCCCAGCATTTT
18 TRBJ2-7 TRBV3-1/TRBV3-2 - TRBD2 CASSQLIRGGRAPYEQYF TGTGCCAGCAGCCAACTCATAAGAGGAGGGAGGGCCCCCTACGAGCAGTACTTC
14 TRBJ2-2 TRBV7-8 - TRBD1 CASSWGQLTGELFF TGTGCCAGCAGCTGGGGACAGCTTACCGGGGAGCTGTTTTTT
15 TRBJ2-7 TRBV7-2 - TRBD2 CASSLGTSGTYEQYF TGTGCCAGCAGCTTAGGGACTAGCGGAACCTACGAGCAGTACTTC
11 TRBJ1-1 TRBV20-1 - - CSAGAYTEAFF TGCTCCGCAGGGGCCTACACTGAAGCTTTCTTT
15 TRBJ1-2 TRBV7-2 once - CASSPGDGGTLGYTF TGTGCCAGCAGCCCGGGGGACGGCGGTACCCTTGGCTACACCTTC
16 TRBJ1-5 TRBV30 - - CAWSVSGRGYDQPQHF TGTGCCTGGAGTGTATCTGGCAGGGGATATGATCAGCCCCAGCATTTT
15 TRBJ2-7 TRBV28 - TRBD1 CASSLGDSSSYEQYF TGTGCCAGCAGTTTAGGGGACAGTTCTTCCTACGAGCAGTACTTC
16 TRBJ2-1 TRBV9 - - CASSVPTAGAANEQFF TGTGCCAGCAGCGTCCCCACCGCGGGGGCGGCGAATGAGCAGTTCTTC
13 TRBJ2-7 TRBV19 - - CASPIQGSDEQYF TGTGCCAGTCCTATACAGGGAAGCGACGAGCAGTACTTC
16 TRBJ1-4 TRBV19 - TRBD1 CASSLISGQLNEKLFF TGTGCCAGTAGTTTAATCTCGGGACAGCTTAATGAAAAACTGTTTTTT
14 TRBJ2-7 TRBV7-2 - - CASSSSPGPYEQYF TGTGCCAGCAGCTCATCCCCAGGGCCCTACGAGCAGTACTTC
14 TRBJ1-1 TRBV7-9 - - CASSSGREDTEAFF TGTGCCAGCAGTTCCGGGCGGGAGGACACTGAAGCTTTCTTT
13 TRBJ2-3 TRBV6-5 - - CASRAPGTDTQYF TGTGCCAGCAGGGCGCCGGGGACAGATACGCAGTATTTT
13 TRBJ1-5 TRBV6-2/TRBV6-3 - TRBD1 CASSGQGDQPQHF TGTGCCAGCAGTGGACAGGGGGATCAGCCCCAGCATTTT
16 TRBJ2-2 TRBV6-5 - TRBD1 CASSYEGTANTGELFF TGTGCCAGCAGTTATGAGGGGACAGCCAACACCGGGGAGCTGTTTTTT
16 TRBJ1-2 TRBV18 few - CASSPNRDQFNYGYTF TGTGCCAGCTCACCAAACAGGGACCAGTTTAACTATGGCTACACCTTC
16 TRBJ2-1 TRBV11-3 - TRBD2 CASSLGRGGAVDEQFF TGTGCCAGCAGCTTAGGCCGCGGGGGGGCCGTCGATGAGCAGTTCTTC
18 TRBJ1-3 TRBV5-5 - TRBD1 CASSLAGIGQDSGNTIYF TGTGCCAGCAGCTTGGCCGGAATCGGACAGGACTCTGGAAACACCATATATTTT
15 TRBJ1-6 TRBV5-4 - - CASSSGAWADSPLHF TGTGCCAGCAGTTCTGGGGCCTGGGCGGACTCACCCCTCCACTTT